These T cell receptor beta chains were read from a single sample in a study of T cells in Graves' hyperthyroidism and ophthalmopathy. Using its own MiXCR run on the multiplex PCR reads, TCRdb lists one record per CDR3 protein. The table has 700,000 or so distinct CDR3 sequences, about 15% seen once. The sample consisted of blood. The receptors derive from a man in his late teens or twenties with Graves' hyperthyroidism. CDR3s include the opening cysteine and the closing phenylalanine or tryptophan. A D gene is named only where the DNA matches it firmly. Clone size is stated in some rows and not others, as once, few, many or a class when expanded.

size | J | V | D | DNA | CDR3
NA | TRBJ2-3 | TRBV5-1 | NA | TGCGCCAGCAGCTCAATCTTCGGAGATACGCAGTATTTT | CASSSIFGDTQYF
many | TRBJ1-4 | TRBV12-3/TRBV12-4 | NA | TGTGCCAGCAGTTTCAGGCGCAGTGAAAAACTGTTTTTT | CASSFRRSEKLFF
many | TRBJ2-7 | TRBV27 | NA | TGTGCCAGCAGTTTCTCACCACCCAGGAGCTCCTACGAGCAGTACTTC | CASSFSPPRSSYEQYF
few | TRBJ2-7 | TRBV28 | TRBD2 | TGTGCCAGCAGTTTCGTGCTCTGGACTAGCGGGAGGGATAGCTACGAGCAGTACTTC | CASSFVLWTSGRDSYEQYF
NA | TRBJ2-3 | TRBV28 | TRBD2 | TGTGCCAGCAGTTTATTAGGCCTAGCGGGGTCTGGGGATACGCAGTATTTT | CASSLLGLAGSGDTQYF
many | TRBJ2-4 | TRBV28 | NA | TGTGCCAGCAGTTTATTATCGGGCAAAAACATTCAGTACTTC | CASSLLSGKNIQYF
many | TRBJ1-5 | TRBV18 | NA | TGTGCCAGCTCACCAACAGGGATACGTAATCAGCCCCAGCATTTT | CASSPTGIRNQPQHF
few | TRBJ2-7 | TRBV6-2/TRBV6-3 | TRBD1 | TGTGCCAGCAGCCGGGACAGTTTCTACGAGCAGTACTTC | CASSRDSFYEQYF
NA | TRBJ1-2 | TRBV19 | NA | TGTGCCGTACTCTCCATGGCAGGGAATGGCTACACCTTC | CAVLSMAGNGYTF
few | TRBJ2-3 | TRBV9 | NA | TGTGCCAGCAGCCCCTCCTTAGGAGGAGGCACAGATACGCAGTATTTT | CASSPSLGGGTDTQYF
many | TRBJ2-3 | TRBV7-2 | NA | TGTGCCAGCAGCTTAGACTACACAGATACGCAGTATTTT | CASSLDYTDTQYF
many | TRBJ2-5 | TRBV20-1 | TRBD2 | TGCAGTGCCTCCACTGCGGGAGGCGGTGAGACCCAGTACTTC | CSASTAGGGETQYF
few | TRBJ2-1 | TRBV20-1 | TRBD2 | TGCAGTGCTAGAGACCATATGGGACTAGCGGGACTATACAATGAGCAGTTCTTC | CSARDHMGLAGLYNEQFF
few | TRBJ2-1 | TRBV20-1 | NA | TGCAGTGCTAGAGATCAACGAGAACCACCTTACAATGAGCAGTTCTTC | CSARDQREPPYNEQFF
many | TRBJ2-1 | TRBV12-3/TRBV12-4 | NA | TGTGCCAGCAGAACGACTCAGACTGAGCAGTTCTTC | CASRTTQTEQFF
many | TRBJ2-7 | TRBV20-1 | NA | TGCAGTGCTAGGGTTCCGGGCGCGGACGAGCAGTACTTC | CSARVPGADEQYF
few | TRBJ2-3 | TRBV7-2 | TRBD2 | TGTGCCAGCAGGGCACGAGCGGGAGGGGATACGCAGTATTTT | CASRARAGGDTQYF
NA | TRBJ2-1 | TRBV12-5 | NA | TGTGCTAGTGGTTTGGTACCATTTGACCGTAGTGGGAGCAATGAGCAGTTCTTC | CASGLVPFDRSGSNEQFF
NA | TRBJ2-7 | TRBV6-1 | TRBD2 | TGTGCCAGCAGTGAGTCTAGCGGGAGTGCCCACGAGCAGTACTTC | CASSESSGSAHEQYF
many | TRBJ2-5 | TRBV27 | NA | TGTGCCAGCAGTTCCCGGGTAGCCGCCCCAGAGACCCAGTACTTC | CASSSRVAAPETQYF
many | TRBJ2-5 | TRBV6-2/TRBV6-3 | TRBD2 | TGTGCCAGCAGTACACTAGCGGGAGTGTTCGAGACCCAGTACTTC | CASSTLAGVFETQYF
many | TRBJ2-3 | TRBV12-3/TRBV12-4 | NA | TGTGCCAGCAGCACGATGGGAGATACGCAGTATTTT | CASSTMGDTQYF
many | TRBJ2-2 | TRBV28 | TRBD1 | TGTGCCAGCGGGGGGACAGGGATATACACCGGGGAGCTGTTTTTT | CASGGTGIYTGELFF
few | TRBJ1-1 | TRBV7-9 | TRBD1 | TGTGCCAGTCCCGCGGGACCGGACAGGAGGCCCACTGAAGCTTTCTTT | CASPAGPDRRPTEAFF
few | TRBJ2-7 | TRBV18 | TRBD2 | TGTGCCAGCTCACCGGGGAGCGGGGGCGGGAACGAGCAGTACTTC | CASSPGSGGGNEQYF
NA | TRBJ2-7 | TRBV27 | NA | TGTGCCAGCAGTTCCGGGGGAGGTAACTACGAGCAGTACTTC | CASSSGGGNYEQYF
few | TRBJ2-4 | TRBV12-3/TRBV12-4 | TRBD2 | TGTGCCAGCAGTTTAGATTGGGGGGGCATTCAGTACTTC | CASSLDWGGIQYF
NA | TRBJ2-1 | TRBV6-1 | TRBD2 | TGTGCCAGCAGACCAACTAGCGAGACCTTCTATGAGCAGTTCTTC | CASRPTSETFYEQFF
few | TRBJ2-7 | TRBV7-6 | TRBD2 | TGTGCCAGCGGACCTTTGCTAGCGGGGAGCGAGCAGTACTTC | CASGPLLAGSEQYF
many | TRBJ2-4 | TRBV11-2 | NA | TGTGCCAGCAGCTTGGGTTGGGGGGCCAAAAACATTCAGTACTTC | CASSLGWGAKNIQYF
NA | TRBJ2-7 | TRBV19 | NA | TGTGCCAGTAGTATTCGGAGCGGTTCCTACGAGCAGTACTTC | CASSIRSGSYEQYF
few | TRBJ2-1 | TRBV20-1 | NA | TGCAGTGCTAGAGAGCCCGGAAGCGGAAGCTCCTACAATGAGCAGTTCTTC | CSAREPGSGSSYNEQFF
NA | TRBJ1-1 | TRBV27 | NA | TGTGCCAGCAGTTTAAAACCGACCACTGAAGCTTTCTTT | CASSLKPTTEAFF
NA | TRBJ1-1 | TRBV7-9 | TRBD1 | TGTGCCAGCACCTCACCGACAGGGTTCCAAGCTTTCTTT | CASTSPTGFQAFF
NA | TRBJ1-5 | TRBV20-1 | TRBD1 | TGCAGTGCTATAGACCGGGACAGGGTTTATCAGCCCCAGCATTTT | CSAIDRDRVYQPQHF
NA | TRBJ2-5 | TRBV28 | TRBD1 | TGTGCCAGCAGTACCATCCAGGCGGGACAGGGGGGCCAAGAGACCCAGTACTTC | CASSTIQAGQGGQETQYF
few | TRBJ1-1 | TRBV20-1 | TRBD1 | TGCAGTGCCTTTAACCCGGACAGGGCTGACACTGAAGCTTTCTTT | CSAFNPDRADTEAFF
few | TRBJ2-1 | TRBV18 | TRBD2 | TGTGCCAGCTCACCCGGACTAGCGGGAGTCAGTGAGCAGTTCTTC | CASSPGLAGVSEQFF
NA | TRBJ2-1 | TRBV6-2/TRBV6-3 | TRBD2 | TGTGCCAGCAGCCCAAACCCCCAGCGGGGGTTCTACAATGAGCAGTTCTTC | CASSPNPQRGFYNEQFF
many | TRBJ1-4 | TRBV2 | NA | TGTGCCAGCAGTATCCTCGGGACTGATGAAAAACTGTTTTTT | CASSILGTDEKLFF
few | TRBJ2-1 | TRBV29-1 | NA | TGCAGCGTTGGGAGAAAGGCCGGGGGGCATGAGCAGTTCTTC | CSVGRKAGGHEQFF
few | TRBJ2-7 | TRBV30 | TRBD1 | TGTGCCTGGACCCACGGGGCAGGGGGTCACGAGCAGTACTTC | CAWTHGAGGHEQYF
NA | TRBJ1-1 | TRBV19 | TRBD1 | TGTGCCAGTCAGACGACAGGGCGCACTGAAGCTTTCTTT | CASQTTGRTEAFF
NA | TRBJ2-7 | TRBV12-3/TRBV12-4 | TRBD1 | TGTGCCAGCAGTACGACAGGGAAGGTAGACGAGCAGTACTTC | CASSTTGKVDEQYF
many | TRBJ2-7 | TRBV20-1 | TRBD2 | TGCAGTGCCCCGGCTCTAGCGGGAGTTTTATACGAGCAGTACTTC | CSAPALAGVLYEQYF
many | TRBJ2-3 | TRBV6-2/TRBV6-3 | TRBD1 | TGTGCCAGCAATGACAGGGGTACAGATACGCAGTATTTT | CASNDRGTDTQYF
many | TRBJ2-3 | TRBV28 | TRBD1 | TGTGCCAGCAGTTTTCGTATGAGGACAGGGGGGACGGATACGCAGTATTTT | CASSFRMRTGGTDTQYF
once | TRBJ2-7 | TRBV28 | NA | TGTGCCAGCAGTTTGGAGGTGGGGGTCCACGAGCAGTACTTC | CASSLEVGVHEQYF
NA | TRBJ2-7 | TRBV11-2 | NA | TGTGCCAGCAGCCCGAACTTTACCTACGAGCAGTACTTC | CASSPNFTYEQYF
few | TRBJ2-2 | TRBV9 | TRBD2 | TGTGCCAGCAGCCCCGATAGCGGGAGGGCACGAGGCGGGGAGCTGTTTTTT | CASSPDSGRARGGELFF
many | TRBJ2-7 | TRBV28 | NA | TGTGCCAGTATGTCGGGGGGCTTCTACGAGCAGTACTTC | CASMSGGFYEQYF
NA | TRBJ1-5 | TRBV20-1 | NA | TGCAGTGCCGCCCAAGGAAGCAATCAGCCCCAGCATTTT | CSAAQGSNQPQHF
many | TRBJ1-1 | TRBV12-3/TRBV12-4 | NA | TGTGCCAGCAGCGACCGGGCCCTCAGCACTGAAGCTTTCTTT | CASSDRALSTEAFF
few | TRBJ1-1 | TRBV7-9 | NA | TGTGCCAGTCAGGCGAACACTGAAGCTTTCTTT | CASQANTEAFF
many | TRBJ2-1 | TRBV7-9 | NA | TGTGCCAGCAGCTTAAAACTAGGGGCCGACAATGAGCAGTTCTTC | CASSLKLGADNEQFF
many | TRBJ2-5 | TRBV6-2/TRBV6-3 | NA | TGTGCCAGCAGCCCCAGGGGGGCCCAGTACTTC | CASSPRGAQYF